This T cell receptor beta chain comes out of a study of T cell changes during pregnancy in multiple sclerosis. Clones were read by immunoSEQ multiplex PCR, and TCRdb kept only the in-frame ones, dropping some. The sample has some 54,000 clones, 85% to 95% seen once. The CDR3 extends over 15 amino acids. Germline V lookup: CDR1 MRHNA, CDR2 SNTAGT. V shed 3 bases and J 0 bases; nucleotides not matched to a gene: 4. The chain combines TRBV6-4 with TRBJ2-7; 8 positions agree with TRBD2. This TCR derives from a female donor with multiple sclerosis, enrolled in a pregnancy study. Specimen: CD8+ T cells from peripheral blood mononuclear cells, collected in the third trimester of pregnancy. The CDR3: CASSEDTSGSYEQYF. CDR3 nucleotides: TGTGCCAGCAGTGAAGACACTAGCGGCTCCTACGAGCAGTACTTC.